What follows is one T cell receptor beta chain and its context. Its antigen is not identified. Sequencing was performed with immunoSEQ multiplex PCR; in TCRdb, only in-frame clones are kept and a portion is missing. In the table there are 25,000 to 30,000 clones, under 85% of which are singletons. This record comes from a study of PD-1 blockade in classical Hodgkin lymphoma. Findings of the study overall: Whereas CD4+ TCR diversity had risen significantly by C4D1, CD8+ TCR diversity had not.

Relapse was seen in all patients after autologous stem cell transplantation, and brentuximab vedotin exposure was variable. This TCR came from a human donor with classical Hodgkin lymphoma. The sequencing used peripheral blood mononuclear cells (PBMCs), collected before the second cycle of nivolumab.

CDR3 sequence (DNA): TGTGCCAGCAGCTACGGGGCGAATGAAAAACTGTTTTTT. Amino acids: CASSYGANEKLFF. This chain joins TRBV7-9 and TRBJ1-4, with a possible D match to TRBD1 (5 bases). Looked up from germline, CDR1 is SEHNR and CDR2 is FQNEAQ (reference sequence). V lost 4 bases, J lost 5 bases, and 8 bases lay in between. The CDR3 is made up of 13 amino acids.